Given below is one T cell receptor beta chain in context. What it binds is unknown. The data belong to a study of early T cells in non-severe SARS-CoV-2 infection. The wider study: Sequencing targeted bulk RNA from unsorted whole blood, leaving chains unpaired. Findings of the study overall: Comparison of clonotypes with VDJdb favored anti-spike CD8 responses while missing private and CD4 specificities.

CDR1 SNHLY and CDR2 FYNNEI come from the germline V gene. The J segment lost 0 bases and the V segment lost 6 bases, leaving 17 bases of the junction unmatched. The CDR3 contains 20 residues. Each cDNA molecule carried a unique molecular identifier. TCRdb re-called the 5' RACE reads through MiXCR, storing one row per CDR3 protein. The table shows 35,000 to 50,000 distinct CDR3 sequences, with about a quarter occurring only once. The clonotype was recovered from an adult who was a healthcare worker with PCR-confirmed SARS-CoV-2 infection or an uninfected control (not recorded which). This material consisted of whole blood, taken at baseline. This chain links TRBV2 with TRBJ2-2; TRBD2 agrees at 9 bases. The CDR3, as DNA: TGTGCCAGCAGGGGGCAGGTCGCTAGCGGGGATATTGCGAACACCGGGGAGCTGTTTTTT. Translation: CASRGQVASGDIANTGELFF.